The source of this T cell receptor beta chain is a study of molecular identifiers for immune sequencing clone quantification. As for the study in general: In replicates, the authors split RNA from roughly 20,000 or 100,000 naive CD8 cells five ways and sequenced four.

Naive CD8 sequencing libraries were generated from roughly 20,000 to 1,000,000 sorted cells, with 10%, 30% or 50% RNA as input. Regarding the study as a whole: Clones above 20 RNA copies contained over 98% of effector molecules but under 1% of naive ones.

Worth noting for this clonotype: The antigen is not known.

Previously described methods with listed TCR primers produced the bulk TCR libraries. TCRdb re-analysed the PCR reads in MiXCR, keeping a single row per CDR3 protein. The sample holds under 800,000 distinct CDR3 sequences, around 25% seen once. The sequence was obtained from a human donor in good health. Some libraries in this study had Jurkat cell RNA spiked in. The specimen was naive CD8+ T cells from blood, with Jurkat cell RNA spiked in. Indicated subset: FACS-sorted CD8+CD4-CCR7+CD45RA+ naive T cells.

Here the CDR3 DNA reads TGTGCCTGGAGTGTAGCCCCCGTTCTGGGGCCCGGCACCGTCCAGTACTTC. Translating gives CAWSVAPVLGPGTVQYF. The rearrangement uses TRBV30 and TRBJ2-5, with D maybe TRBD1 (5 bases). Trimming took 0 bases from V and 10 from J, leaving 27 bases between them. This CDR3 spans 17 amino acids. CDR1 and CDR2 from the germline V gene are GTSNPN and SVGIG (reference sequence).